Below are 9 T cell receptor beta chains sequenced from a single sample in a study of blood T cells in healthy people across ages. A second roughly 6 to 11 cycle PCR used barcoded and J-beta primers. TCRdb re-called the 5' RACE reads through MiXCR, storing one row per CDR3 protein. The table includes approximately 810,000 distinct CDR3 sequences, 25% to 35% detected once. Sequencing was done on a sample of blood. These TCRs come from a woman older than 75 in good health.

This chain uses TRBV10-3 with TRBJ2-3, with D unresolved. The CDR3 runs 13 residues. From germline, CDR1 is ENHRY and CDR2 SYGVKD. The V end lost 4 bases, the J end lost 5 bases, and 10 bases lay between the germline ends. DNA for the CDR3: TGTGCCATCAGTGGAAGCCAGCAAGATACGCAGTATTTT. Protein product: CAISGSQQDTQYF.

There are many counts of this clonotype. The chain uses TRBV4-1 and TRBJ2-1; 10 bases are shared with TRBD1. Germline values: CDR1 MGHRA, CDR2 YSYEKL. The CDR3 sequence is 18 residues long. V shed 1 base and J 4 bases; nucleotides not matched to a gene: 10. CDR3 sequence reads: CASSQGQGALKFYNEQFF. The CDR3 DNA follows: TGCGCCAGCAGCCAAGGACAGGGGGCTCTAAAGTTTTACAATGAGCAGTTCTTC.

This clonotype has ten or more counts. The V gene is TRBV6-2 or TRBV6-3, the J gene TRBJ2-7, with 8 bases matching TRBD2. Germline CDR1 is MNHEY and CDR2 is SVGEGT. V gave up 6 bases and J gave up 2 bases; unmatched junction bases: 6. This CDR3 has 14 residues. The DNA for the CDR3 is TGTGCCAGCAGGTTAGCGGGGTTTGCCTACGAGCAGTACTTC. This encodes CASRLAGFAYEQYF.

This clonotype has just a few counts. A much larger clone differs by one base, so this may be a read error. The chain carries TRBV20-1 and TRBJ1-4; D remains unclear. This CDR3 is 13 amino acids long. Germline CDR1 and CDR2: DFQATT and SNEGSKA (reference sequence). The CDR3 region has the DNA TGCAGTGCCTTGACAACAACTAATGAAAAACGGTTTTTT. Translating gives CSALTTTNEKRFF.

There are many counts of this clonotype. The gene calls are TRBV27 and TRBJ2-7; D is tentatively TRBD1 or TRBD2 (5 bases each). In germline, CDR1 is MNHEY, CDR2 SMNVEV (reference sequence). Trimming cost V 6 bases and J 9 bases, with 18 bases left between them. The CDR3 consists of 13 residues. CDR3 sequence (DNA): TGTGCCAGCAGCCTACACCGGGACGCGGGGCAGTACTTC. This codes for CASSLHRDAGQYF.

Remarks on this clonotype: The junction differs from germline at one of its ends, possibly a read error. J is TRBJ2-6 and V is TRBV7-2; possibly TRBD1 for D (5 bases). Per the germline V gene, CDR1 is SGHTA and CDR2 is FQGNSA. The CDR3 runs 18 residues. The CDR3 protein is CASSLGAGRLSGANVLTF. For the CDR3, the DNA is TGCGCCAGCAGCTTAGGGGCAGGGCGGCTATCTGGGGCCAACGTCCTGACTTTC.

There are many counts of this clonotype. V is TRBV7-9 and J is TRBJ2-3, with D possibly matching TRBD1 (6 bases). This CDR3 contains 16 residues. V dropped 1 base and J dropped 1 base, with 12 bases sitting between them. CDR1 SEHNR and CDR2 FQNEAQ come from the germline V gene (reference sequence). Written as DNA, the CDR3 is TGTGCCAGCAGCTTAGAGCAGGGGCCTCGCACAGATACGCAGTATTTT. It translates to CASSLEQGPRTDTQYF.

A remark on this clonotype: A much larger clone differs from this one at a single base, so this may be a read error. This chain links TRBV20-1 with TRBJ2-7; no clear D gene. This CDR3 is 12 amino acids long. Germline V gene data show CDR1 as DFQATT and CDR2 as SNEGSKA (reference sequence). The V gene lost 1 base and the J gene lost 9 bases, with 13 bases spanning the gap. The CDR3 nucleotides read TGCAGTGCTAGAGGCTATAACAATGTGCAGTACTTC. This translates into CSARGYNNVQYF.

This clonotype was picked up many times. A much larger clone lies one base from this, so it may be a read error. The chain is built from TRBV12-3 or TRBV12-4 and TRBJ1-2; a weak D match, TRBD1 (6 bases). The CDR3 has 12 amino acids. The V and J ends lost 6 bases and 6 bases respectively, with 11 bases between them. CDR3 DNA: TGTGCCAGCAGCACAGGGAGGCATGGCTACACCTTC. This codes for CASSTGRHGYTF.